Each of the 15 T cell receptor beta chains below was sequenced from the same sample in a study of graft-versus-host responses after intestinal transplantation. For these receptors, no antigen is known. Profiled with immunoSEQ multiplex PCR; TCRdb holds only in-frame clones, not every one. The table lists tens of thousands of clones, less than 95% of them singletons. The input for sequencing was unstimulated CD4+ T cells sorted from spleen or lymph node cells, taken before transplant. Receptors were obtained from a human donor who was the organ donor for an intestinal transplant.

The CDR3 region has the DNA TGCGCCAGCAGCCTGGAGCGACAGTCCACTCTCTATGGCTACACCTTC. Encoded protein: CASSLERQSTLYGYTF. This chain uses TRBV4-1 with TRBJ1-2; TRBD1 is a possible D gene (5 bases). The CDR3 contains 16 residues. Germline V gene data show CDR1 as MGHRA and CDR2 as YSYEKL. V lost 4 bases to trimming and J lost 4 bases, with 19 bases between them.

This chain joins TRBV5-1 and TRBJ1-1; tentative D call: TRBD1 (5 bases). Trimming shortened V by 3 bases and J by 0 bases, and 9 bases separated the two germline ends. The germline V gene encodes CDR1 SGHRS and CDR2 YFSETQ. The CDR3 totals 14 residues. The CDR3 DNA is TGCGCCAGCAGCTCCGGGACCTTGAACACTGAAGCTTTCTTT. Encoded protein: CASSSGTLNTEAFF.

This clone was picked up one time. CDR3 in amino acids: CASSSRGGRGGALSYEQYF. DNA for the CDR3: TGTGCCAGCAGTAGTCGAGGGGGACGCGGCGGGGCGCTCTCCTACGAGCAGTACTTC. V is TRBV27 and J is TRBJ2-7; possibly TRBD1 or TRBD2 for D (6 bases each). V lost 5 bases and J lost 0, with 26 bases in between. Looked up from germline, CDR1 is MNHEY and CDR2 is SMNVEV (reference sequence). The CDR3 runs 19 residues.

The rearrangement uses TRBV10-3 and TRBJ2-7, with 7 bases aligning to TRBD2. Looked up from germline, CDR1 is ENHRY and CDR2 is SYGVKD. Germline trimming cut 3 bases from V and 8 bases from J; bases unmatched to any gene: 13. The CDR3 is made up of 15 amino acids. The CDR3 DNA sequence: TGTGCCATCAGTGAAGTTTGGACTAGTGGTACGCAGCAGTACTTC. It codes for CAISEVWTSGTQQYF.

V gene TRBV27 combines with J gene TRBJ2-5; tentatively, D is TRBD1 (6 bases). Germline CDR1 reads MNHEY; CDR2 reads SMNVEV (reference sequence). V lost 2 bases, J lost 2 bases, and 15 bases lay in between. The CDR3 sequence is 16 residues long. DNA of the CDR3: TGTGCCAGCAGTTTAGGGCAGGGGTGGCGGCAAGAGACCCAGTACTTC. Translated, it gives CASSLGQGWRQETQYF.

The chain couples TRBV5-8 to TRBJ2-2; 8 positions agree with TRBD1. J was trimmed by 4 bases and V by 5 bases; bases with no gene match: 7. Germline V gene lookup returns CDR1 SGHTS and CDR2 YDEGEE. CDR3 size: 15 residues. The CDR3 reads CASSPGTGGTGELFF. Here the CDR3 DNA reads TGTGCCAGCAGTCCCGGGACAGGTGGCACCGGGGAGCTGTTTTTT. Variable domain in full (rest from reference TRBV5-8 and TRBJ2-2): EAGVTQSPTHLIKTRGQQATLRCSPISGHTSVYWYQQALGLGLQFLLWYDEGEERNRGNFPPRFSGRQFPNYSSELNVNALELEDSALYLCASSPGTGGTGELFFGEGSRLTVL.

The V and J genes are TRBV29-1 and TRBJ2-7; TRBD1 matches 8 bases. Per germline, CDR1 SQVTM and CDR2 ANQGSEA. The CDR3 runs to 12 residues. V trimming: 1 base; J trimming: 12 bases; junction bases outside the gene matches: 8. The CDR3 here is CSVEAEDREVYF. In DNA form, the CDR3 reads TGCAGCGTTGAAGCCGAGGACAGGGAGGTGTACTTC.

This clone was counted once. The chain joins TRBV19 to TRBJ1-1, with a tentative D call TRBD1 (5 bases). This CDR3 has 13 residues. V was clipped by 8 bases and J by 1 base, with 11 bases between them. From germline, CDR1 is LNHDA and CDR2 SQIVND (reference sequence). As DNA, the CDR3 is TGTGCCAGTTCAGGGAGCCGGAACACTGAAGCTTTCTTT. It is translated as CASSGSRNTEAFF. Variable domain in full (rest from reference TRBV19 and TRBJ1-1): DGGITQSPKYLFRKEGQNVTLSCEQNLNHDAMYWYRQDPGQGLRLIYYSQIVNDFQKGDIAEGYSVSREKKESFPLTVTSAQKNPTAFYLCASSGSRNTEAFFGQGTRLTVV.

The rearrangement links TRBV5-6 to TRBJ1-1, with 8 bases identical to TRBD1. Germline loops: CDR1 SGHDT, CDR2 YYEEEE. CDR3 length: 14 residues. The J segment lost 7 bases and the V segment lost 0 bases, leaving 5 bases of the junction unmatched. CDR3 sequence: CASSLVQGAGEAFF. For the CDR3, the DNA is TGTGCCAGCAGCTTGGTCCAGGGGGCAGGTGAAGCTTTCTTT.

The CDR3 bases are TGTGCCAGCAGCCCGCCGGGGGCTGGGGCGCACGAGCAGTACTTC. The encoded protein is CASSPPGAGAHEQYF. The genes are TRBV11-3 and TRBJ2-7; D is possibly TRBD1 or TRBD2 (6 bases each). The CDR3 runs 15 residues. CDR1 and CDR2 from the germline V gene are SGHNT and YENEEA. Trimming shortened V by 5 bases and J by 5 bases, and 19 bases separated the two germline ends.

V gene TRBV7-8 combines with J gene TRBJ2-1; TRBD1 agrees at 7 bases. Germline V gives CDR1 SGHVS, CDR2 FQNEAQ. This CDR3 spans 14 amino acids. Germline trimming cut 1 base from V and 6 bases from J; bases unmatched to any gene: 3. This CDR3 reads CASSLGYRGNEQFF. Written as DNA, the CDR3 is TGTGCCAGCAGCTTAGGGTACAGGGGCAATGAGCAGTTCTTC.

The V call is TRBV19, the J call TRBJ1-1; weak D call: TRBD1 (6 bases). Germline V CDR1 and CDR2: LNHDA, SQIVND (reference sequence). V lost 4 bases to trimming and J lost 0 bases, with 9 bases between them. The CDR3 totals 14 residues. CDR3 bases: TGTGCCAGTAGTACGGACAGTCTGAACACTGAAGCTTTCTTT. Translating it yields CASSTDSLNTEAFF. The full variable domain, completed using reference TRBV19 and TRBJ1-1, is DGGITQSPKYLFRKEGQNVTLSCEQNLNHDAMYWYRQDPGQGLRLIYYSQIVNDFQKGDIAEGYSVSREKKESFPLTVTSAQKNPTAFYLCASSTDSLNTEAFFGQGTRLTVV.

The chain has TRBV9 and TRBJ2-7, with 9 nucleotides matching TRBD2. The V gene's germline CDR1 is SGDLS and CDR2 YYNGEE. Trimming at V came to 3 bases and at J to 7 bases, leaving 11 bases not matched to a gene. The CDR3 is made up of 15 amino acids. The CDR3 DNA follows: TGTGCCAGCAGCGCAAGCGGGGGGACTCCCGGGGAGCAGTACTTC. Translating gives CASSASGGTPGEQYF.

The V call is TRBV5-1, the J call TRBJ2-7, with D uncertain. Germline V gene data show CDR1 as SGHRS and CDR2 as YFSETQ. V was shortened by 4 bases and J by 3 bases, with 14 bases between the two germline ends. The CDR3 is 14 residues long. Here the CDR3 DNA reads TGCGCCAGCAGCCCGTCGACTCCCGACTACGAGCAGTACTTC. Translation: CASSPSTPDYEQYF.

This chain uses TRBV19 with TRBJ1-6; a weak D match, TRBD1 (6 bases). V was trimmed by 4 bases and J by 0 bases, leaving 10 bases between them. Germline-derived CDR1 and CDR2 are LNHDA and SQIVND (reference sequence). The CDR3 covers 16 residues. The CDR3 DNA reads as TGTGCCAGTAGTAGAAAACAGGGCTCCTATAATTCACCCCTCCACTTT. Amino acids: CASSRKQGSYNSPLHF.